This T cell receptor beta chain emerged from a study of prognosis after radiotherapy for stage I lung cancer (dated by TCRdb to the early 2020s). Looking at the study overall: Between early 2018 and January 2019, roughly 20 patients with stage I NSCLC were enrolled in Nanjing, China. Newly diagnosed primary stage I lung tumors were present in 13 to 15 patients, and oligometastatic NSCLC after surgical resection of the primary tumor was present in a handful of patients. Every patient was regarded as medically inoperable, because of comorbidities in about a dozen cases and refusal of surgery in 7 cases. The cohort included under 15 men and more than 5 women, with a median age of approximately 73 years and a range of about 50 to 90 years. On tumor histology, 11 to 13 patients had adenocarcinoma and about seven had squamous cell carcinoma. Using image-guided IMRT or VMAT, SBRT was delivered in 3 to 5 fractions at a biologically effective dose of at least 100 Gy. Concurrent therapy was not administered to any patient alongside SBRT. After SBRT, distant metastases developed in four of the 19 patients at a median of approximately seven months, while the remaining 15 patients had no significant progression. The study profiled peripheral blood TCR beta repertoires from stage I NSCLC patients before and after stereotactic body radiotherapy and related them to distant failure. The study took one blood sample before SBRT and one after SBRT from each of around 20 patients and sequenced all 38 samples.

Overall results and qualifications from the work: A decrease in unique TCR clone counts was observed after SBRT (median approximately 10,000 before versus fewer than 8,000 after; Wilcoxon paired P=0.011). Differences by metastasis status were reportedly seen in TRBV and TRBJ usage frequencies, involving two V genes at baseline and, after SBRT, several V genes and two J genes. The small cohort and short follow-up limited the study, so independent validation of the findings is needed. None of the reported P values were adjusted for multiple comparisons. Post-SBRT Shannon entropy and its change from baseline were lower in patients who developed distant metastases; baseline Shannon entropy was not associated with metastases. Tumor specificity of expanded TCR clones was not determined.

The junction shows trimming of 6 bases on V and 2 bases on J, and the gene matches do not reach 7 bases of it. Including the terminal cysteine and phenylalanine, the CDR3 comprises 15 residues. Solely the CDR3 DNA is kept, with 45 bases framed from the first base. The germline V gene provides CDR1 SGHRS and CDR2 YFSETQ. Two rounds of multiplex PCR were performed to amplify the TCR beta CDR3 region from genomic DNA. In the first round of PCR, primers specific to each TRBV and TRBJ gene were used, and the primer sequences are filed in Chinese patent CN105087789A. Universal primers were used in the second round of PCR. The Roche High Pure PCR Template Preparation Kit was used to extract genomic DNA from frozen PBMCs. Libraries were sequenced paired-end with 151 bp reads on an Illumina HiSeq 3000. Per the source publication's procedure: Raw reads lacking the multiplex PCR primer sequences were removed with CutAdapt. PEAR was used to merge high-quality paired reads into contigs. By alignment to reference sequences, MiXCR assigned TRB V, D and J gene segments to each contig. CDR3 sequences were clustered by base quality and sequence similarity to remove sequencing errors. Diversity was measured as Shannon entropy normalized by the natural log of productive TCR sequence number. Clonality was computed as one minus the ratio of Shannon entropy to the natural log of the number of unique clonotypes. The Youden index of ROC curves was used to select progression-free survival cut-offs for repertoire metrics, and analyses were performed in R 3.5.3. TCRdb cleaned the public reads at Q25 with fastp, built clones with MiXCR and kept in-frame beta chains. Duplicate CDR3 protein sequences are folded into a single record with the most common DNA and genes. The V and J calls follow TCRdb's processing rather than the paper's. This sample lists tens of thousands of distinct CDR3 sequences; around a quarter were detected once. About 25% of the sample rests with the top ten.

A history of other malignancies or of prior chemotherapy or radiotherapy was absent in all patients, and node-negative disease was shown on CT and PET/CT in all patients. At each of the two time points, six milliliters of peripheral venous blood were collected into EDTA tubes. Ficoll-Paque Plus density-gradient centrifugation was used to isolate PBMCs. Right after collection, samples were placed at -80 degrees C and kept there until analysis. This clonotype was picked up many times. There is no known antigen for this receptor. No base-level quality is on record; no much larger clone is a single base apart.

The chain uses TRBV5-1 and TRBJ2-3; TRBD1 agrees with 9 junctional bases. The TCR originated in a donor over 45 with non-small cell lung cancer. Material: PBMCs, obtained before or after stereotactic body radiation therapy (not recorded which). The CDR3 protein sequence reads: CASNRRDRATDTQYF. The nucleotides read TGCGCCAGCAATCGGCGGGACAGGGCCACAGATACGCAGTATTTT.